The 11 T cell receptor beta chains below come from one sample, sequenced in a study of blood T cell repertoires in COVID-19. Sequenced by immunoSEQ multiplex PCR; TCRdb stores in-frame clones only, minus some. The repertoire holds roughly 52,000 clones, with around 90% as singletons. Sequenced input: peripheral blood. Receptors originate from an elderly woman with acute or convalescent COVID-19.

This chain joins TRBV5-1 and TRBJ2-1; a possible D gene is TRBD2 (7 bases). Germline V gene data show CDR1 as SGHRS and CDR2 as YFSETQ. The CDR3 extends over 14 amino acids. V lost 10 bases and J lost 7, with 21 bases in between. CDR3 DNA: TGCGCCTGCAACCCCGGGGGGCCCGAAAATGAGCAGTTCTTC. Residues: CACNPGGPENEQFF.

A single count supports this clone. The V call is TRBV27, the J call TRBJ2-2, with TRBD1 matching over 7 bases. The CDR3 is 17 amino acids. Unmatched junction bases numbered 11, after V lost 4 bases and J lost 3 bases. CDR1 MNHEY and CDR2 SMNVEV come from the germline V gene (reference sequence). The CDR3 protein is CASSSPTTGRYTGELFF. The DNA of the CDR3 is TGTGCCAGCAGTTCACCGACGACAGGGCGGTACACCGGGGAGCTGTTTTTT.

This chain connects TRBV7-7 to TRBJ2-5; 12 bases line up with TRBD2. The trim removed 2 bases at V and 4 bases at J, leaving 5 bases unmatched. The germline V gene has CDR1 SSHAT and CDR2 FNYEAQ (reference sequence). The CDR3 runs to 16 residues. CDR3 DNA: TGTGCCAGCAGCTTAAATCCTAGCGGGGGGGGAGAGACCCAGTACTTC. It translates to CASSLNPSGGGETQYF.

The gene calls are TRBV5-1 and TRBJ2-5; 7 bases agree with TRBD2. Germline V CDR1 and CDR2: SGHRS, YFSETQ. The CDR3 runs 14 residues. The V gene end was trimmed by 4 bases and the J gene end by 9 bases; junction bases not matched to a gene: 12. This CDR3 is CASSERGEEKAQYF. The CDR3 DNA is TGCGCCAGCAGCGAACGGGGGGAAGAGAAGGCCCAGTACTTC. Drawing the rest from reference TRBV5-1 and TRBJ2-5, the complete variable domain is KAGVTQTPRYLIKTRGQQVTLSCSPISGHRSVSWYQQTPGQGLQFLFEYFSETQRNKGNFPGRFSGRQFSNSRSEMNVSTLELGDSALYLCASSERGEEKAQYFGPGTRLLVL.

The chain employs TRBV4-2 and TRBJ2-5; D gene uncertain. V gave up 5 bases and J gave up 0 bases, with 13 bases separating them. Germline V gives CDR1 LGHNA, CDR2 YNFKEQ. This CDR3 is 15 amino acids long. The CDR3 DNA is TGTGCCAGCAGCAAATCCCCACTAAACCAAGAGACCCAGTACTTC. It translates to CASSKSPLNQETQYF.

The genes are TRBV19 and TRBJ1-5, with 9 nucleotides matching TRBD1. CDR3 size: 15 residues. Germline CDR1 reads LNHDA; CDR2 reads SQIVND (reference sequence). J lost 7 bases, V lost 5 bases, and 9 bases had no gene match. The CDR3: CASSETQGARQPQHF. In DNA form, the CDR3 reads TGTGCCAGTAGTGAAACACAGGGGGCCAGGCAGCCCCAGCATTTT.

The rearrangement uses TRBV4-1 and TRBJ1-4, with TRBD1 identical over 10 bases. Germline assignment: CDR1 MGHRA and CDR2 YSYEKL. V was clipped by 0 bases and J by 7 bases; unmatched bases: 14. The CDR3 contains 19 residues. The CDR3 loop is CASSQELGGRQGAIEKLFF. Here the CDR3 DNA reads TGCGCCAGCAGCCAAGAATTAGGCGGGAGACAGGGGGCTATTGAAAAACTGTTTTTT.

The rearrangement uses TRBV19 and TRBJ2-5; 8 bases are a match to TRBD2. V dropped 3 bases and J dropped 1; count of bases not matched to a gene: 4. CDR1 LNHDA and CDR2 SQIVND come from the germline V gene (reference sequence). The CDR3 totals 15 residues. The CDR3 bases are TGTGCCAGTAGTATCGCGGGGGGCCGCCAAGAGACCCAGTACTTC. It specifies CASSIAGGRQETQYF. Together with reference TRBV19 and TRBJ2-5, the CDR3 gives the full variable domain: DGGITQSPKYLFRKEGQNVTLSCEQNLNHDAMYWYRQDPGQGLRLIYYSQIVNDFQKGDIAEGYSVSREKKESFPLTVTSAQKNPTAFYLCASSIAGGRQETQYFGPGTRLLVL.

The chain links TRBV28 to TRBJ2-2; TRBD1 matches 7 bases. This CDR3 is built from 14 residues. Trimming cost V 8 bases and J 0 bases; bases outside gene matches: 3. Germline V gene sequence: CDR1 MDHEN, CDR2 SYDVKM. The CDR3 is CASADRANTGELFF. The CDR3 DNA reads TGTGCCAGCGCCGACAGGGCGAACACCGGGGAGCTGTTTTTT.

This chain joins TRBV3-1 (or the pseudogene TRBV3-2) and TRBJ2-7, with D unclear. From germline, CDR1 is LGHDT and CDR2 YNNKEL (reference sequence). The CDR3 is 13 residues long. V dropped 1 base and J dropped 6 bases, with 10 bases sitting between them. The CDR3 here is CASSQGYSPEQYV. The CDR3 bases are TGTGCCAGCAGCCAAGGGTACTCGCCCGAGCAGTACGTC.

The chain links TRBV11-2 to TRBJ1-1, with a weak D call TRBD1 (6 bases). V shed 5 bases and J shed 11 bases, with 15 bases lying between them. The germline CDR1 and CDR2 sequences are SGHAT and FQNNGV. The CDR3 is 12 amino acids. CDR3 loop: CASSQPGRGAFF. The CDR3 DNA is TGTGCCAGCAGCCAGCCCGGAAGGGGGGCTTTCTTT.